The 31 T cell receptor beta chains reported below all come from one sample, sequenced in a study of shared clonotypes between healthy human individuals. Generated by immunoSEQ multiplex PCR, the TCRdb table keeps only in-frame clones and is missing some. The table includes over a million clones, more than 95% detected once. Sequencing was done on a sample of naive CD4+ T cells sorted from blood. The subset is: CD45RA+ positively selected. The source is a young man in good health.

The chain joins TRBV14 to TRBJ2-2; a possible D gene is TRBD2 (5 bases). The CDR3 sequence is 15 residues long. CDR1 and CDR2 from the germline V gene are SGHDN and FVKESK. The V end was cut by 4 bases, the J end by 8 bases, with 17 bases between. CDR3 protein: CASSLRQTRDGELFF. CDR3 sequence (DNA): TGTGCCAGCAGCCTCAGACAAACTAGGGATGGGGAGCTGTTTTTT. The full variable domain, in which reference TRBV14 and TRBJ2-2 provide the parts outside the CDR3, is EAGVTQFPSHSVIEKGQTVTLRCDPISGHDNLYWYRRVMGKEIKFLLHFVKESKQDESGMPNNRFLAERTGGTYSTLKVQPAELEDSGVYFCASSLRQTRDGELFFGEGSRLTVL.

DNA for the CDR3: TGTGCCAGCTCCCGGGGGAGGATGGGAATGGGGCACCTGAACACTGAAGCTTTCTTT. Its protein product is CASSRGRMGMGHLNTEAFF. The rearrangement joins TRBV2 to TRBJ1-1; the D gene is possibly TRBD1 (5 bases). Trimming took 8 bases from V and 0 from J, leaving 28 bases between them. Germline V gene sequence: CDR1 SNHLY, CDR2 FYNNEI. The CDR3 is 19 amino acids.

J is TRBJ2-2 and V is TRBV6-5; 8 bases are a match to TRBD2. Germline loops: CDR1 MNHEY, CDR2 SVGAGI. V shed 7 bases, J shed 4 bases, and the junction held 2 bases outside the gene matches. This CDR3 has 13 residues. CDR3 bases: TGTGCCAGCAAACTAGCGGTCACCGGGGAGCTGTTTTTT. This encodes CASKLAVTGELFF.

V gene TRBV28 combines with J gene TRBJ2-2; 9 bases match TRBD2. V shed 1 base and J 1 base; nucleotides not matched to a gene: 4. This CDR3 spans 17 amino acids. Per the germline V gene, CDR1 is MDHEN and CDR2 is SYDVKM. CDR3 in DNA: TGTGCCAGCAGTTTATTCACTAGCGGGTTGAACACCGGGGAGCTGTTTTTT. Protein product: CASSLFTSGLNTGELFF.

CDR3 amino acids: CASSERLAGYSTDTQYF. CDR3 sequence (DNA): TGTGCCAGCAGTGAACGTTTAGCGGGATATAGCACAGATACGCAGTATTTT. The V and J genes are TRBV2 and TRBJ2-3; 8 bases map to TRBD2. Germline trimming cut 2 bases from V and 0 bases from J; bases unmatched to any gene: 7. The germline CDR1 and CDR2 sequences are SNHLY and FYNNEI. The CDR3 runs 17 residues.

This clone showed up just once. This chain connects TRBV6-1 to TRBJ1-1; unclear D gene. The germline V gene encodes CDR1 MNHNS and CDR2 SASEGT. V lost 5 bases and J lost 8, with 9 bases in between. The CDR3 consists of 11 residues. The CDR3 protein is CASSYTREAFF. In DNA form, the CDR3 reads TGTGCCAGCAGTTACACCAGAGAAGCTTTCTTT.

The rearrangement joins TRBV29-1 to TRBJ2-1; TRBD1 might be the D (6 bases). Germline lookup yields CDR1 SQVTM and CDR2 ANQGSEA. Trimming shortened V by 5 bases and J by 5 bases, and 19 bases separated the two germline ends. The CDR3 totals 15 residues. CDR3 region: CSVLWLTGNHNEQFF. DNA for the CDR3: TGCAGCGTTCTGTGGCTTACAGGGAACCACAATGAGCAGTTCTTC.

The V and J genes are TRBV10-3 and TRBJ2-7; the D gene could be TRBD1 or TRBD2 (5 bases each). Looked up from germline, CDR1 is ENHRY and CDR2 is SYGVKD. V gave up 3 bases and J gave up 0 bases, with 21 bases separating them. This CDR3 region has 18 residues. The DNA for the CDR3 is TGTGCCATCAGTGAAAGACTTCCCCGGGACCTGAGCTCCTACGAGCAGTACTTC. Its translation is CAISERLPRDLSSYEQYF.

The gene calls are TRBV5-5 and TRBJ2-7, with 8 nucleotides matching TRBD2. Losses at the gene ends were 5 bases for V and 5 bases for J; bases not matched to a gene: 12. Germline V lookup: CDR1 SGHKS, CDR2 YYEKEE (reference sequence). The CDR3 covers 15 residues. The CDR3 loop reads CASSHRGGDLHEQYF. CDR3 in DNA: TGTGCCAGCAGTCACCGGGGGGGAGACCTTCACGAGCAGTACTTC.

The chain joins TRBV30 to TRBJ2-2; D not certain. Trimming shortened V by 5 bases and J by 2 bases, and 9 bases separated the two germline ends. CDR3 length: 13 amino acids. Germline V gene lookup returns CDR1 GTSNPN and CDR2 SVGIG (reference sequence). CDR3 DNA sequence: TGTGCCTGGGGGTTCAGAAACACCGGGGAGCTGTTTTTT. Translating gives CAWGFRNTGELFF. Full variable domain (missing parts from reference TRBV30 and TRBJ2-2): SQTIHQWPATLVQPVGSPLSLECTVEGTSNPNLYWYRQAAGRGLQLLFYSVGIGQISSEVPQNLSASRPQDRQFILSSKKLLLSDSGFYLCAWGFRNTGELFFGEGSRLTVL.

This clone was observed a handful of times. The rearrangement links TRBV5-4 to TRBJ2-5, with D unclear. The germline V gene encodes CDR1 SGHNT and CDR2 YYREEE (reference sequence). V gave up 0 bases and J gave up 1 base, with 7 bases separating them. CDR3 length: 14 amino acids. CDR3 sequence: CASSLVHTQETQYF. The CDR3 region has the DNA TGTGCCAGCAGCTTGGTACACACCCAAGAGACCCAGTACTTC.

A word on this clone: Additional DNA sequences in this sample encode the identical CDR3. V usage is TRBV18 and J usage is TRBJ2-7; no firm D call. V lost 0 bases, J lost 0 bases, and 3 bases lay in between. The CDR3 length is 13 residues. Germline V lookup: CDR1 KGHSH, CDR2 LQKENI. The chain's CDR3 is CASSPPSSYEQYF. In DNA, the CDR3 is TGTGCCAGCTCACCACCGAGCTCCTACGAGCAGTACTTC.

This sequence joins TRBV30 and TRBJ2-7, with D tentatively TRBD1 or TRBD2 (5 bases each). The CDR3 consists of 13 residues. Trimming cost V 0 bases and J 3 bases, with 9 bases left between them. Germline lookup yields CDR1 GTSNPN and CDR2 SVGIG (reference sequence). This CDR3 reads CAWSVGVLYEQYF. CDR3 in DNA: TGTGCCTGGAGTGTGGGGGTTCTCTACGAGCAGTACTTC.

The chain recombines TRBV28 with TRBJ2-3, with TRBD1 matching over 7 bases. The length of the CDR3 is 18 residues. V shed 1 base and J 2 bases; nucleotides not matched to a gene: 12. Germline CDR1 MDHEN, CDR2 SYDVKM. CDR3: CASSLSVTGWSPTDTQYF. CDR3 coding DNA: TGTGCCAGCAGTTTATCCGTGACAGGGTGGTCACCCACAGATACGCAGTATTTT.

V usage is TRBV5-1 and J usage is TRBJ1-3; D not certain. The CDR3 consists of 21 residues. CDR1 is SGHRS, CDR2 YFSETQ, per germline. V lost 1 base and J 0 bases, leaving 26 bases between the germline ends. CDR3 in DNA: TGCGCCAGCAGCTTGACGTATCGATTAAATAAAAAGACCTTCTCTGGAAACACCATATATTTT. This gives the protein CASSLTYRLNKKTFSGNTIYF. Complete variable domain (other parts from reference TRBV5-1 and TRBJ1-3): KAGVTQTPRYLIKTRGQQVTLSCSPISGHRSVSWYQQTPGQGLQFLFEYFSETQRNKGNFPGRFSGRQFSNSRSEMNVSTLELGDSALYLCASSLTYRLNKKTFSGNTIYFGEGSWLTVV.

J is TRBJ1-5 and V is TRBV12-5, with a tentative D call TRBD1 (6 bases). This CDR3 is built from 14 residues. Trimming removed 3 bases from V and 9 bases from J, with 15 bases in between. Per germline, CDR1 LGHNT and CDR2 FRNRAP. Here the CDR3 reads CASGLHRAPRPQHF. In nucleotides, the CDR3 is TGTGCTAGTGGTTTACACAGGGCCCCTCGGCCCCAGCATTTT.

The CDR3 region has the DNA TGTGCCAGCAGTGAAGGTCCTTGGGAACAGCCCCAGCATTTT. Amino acid sequence: CASSEGPWEQPQHF. The J gene is TRBJ1-5, the V gene TRBV6-1; no definite D call. This CDR3 has 14 residues. Trimming took off 1 base at V and 7 bases at J, with 11 bases between the two ends. CDR1 is MNHNS, CDR2 SASEGT, per germline.

This chain's CDR3 is CASSLGQYGYTF. As DNA, the CDR3 is TGTGCCAGCAGCCTGGGACAGTATGGCTACACCTTC. V usage is TRBV7-8 and J usage is TRBJ1-2; TRBD1 aligns across 7 bases. Trimming cost V 5 bases and J 5 bases; bases outside gene matches: 2. In germline, CDR1 is SGHVS, CDR2 FQNEAQ. This CDR3 spans 12 amino acids.

The chain carries TRBV18 and TRBJ2-7, with D unclear. V lost 6 bases and J 0 bases, leaving 9 bases between the germline ends. Germline V CDR1 and CDR2: KGHSH, LQKENI. CDR3 size: 13 residues. CDR3 sequence (DNA): TGTGCCAGCTCGGCAGCCAGCTCCTACGAGCAGTACTTC. Its protein product is CASSAASSYEQYF.

With respect to this clone: The same CDR3 also results from other DNA sequences found in this sample. This chain connects TRBV5-1 to TRBJ1-5; D may be TRBD1 (5 bases). This CDR3 comprises 15 residues. Germline V gene sequence: CDR1 SGHRS, CDR2 YFSETQ. V was pared by 0 bases and J by 4 bases, with 11 bases between. The CDR3 reads CASSLEGRGNQPQHF. In DNA form, the CDR3 reads TGCGCCAGCAGCTTGGAGGGGAGGGGTAATCAGCCCCAGCATTTT.

The V gene is TRBV5-4, the J gene TRBJ2-3, with TRBD2 identical over 7 bases. Germline V gene lookup returns CDR1 SGHNT and CDR2 YYREEE (reference sequence). V lost 0 bases and J lost 6; bases outside the gene matches: 7. The CDR3 has 15 amino acids. The CDR3 protein is CASSLGGRAVDTQYF. The DNA of the CDR3 is TGTGCCAGCAGCTTGGGTGGGAGGGCCGTGGATACGCAGTATTTT. The whole variable domain, remainder taken from reference TRBV5-4 and TRBJ2-3, is ETGVTQSPTHLIKTRGQQVTLRCSSQSGHNTVSWYQQALGQGPQFIFQYYREEENGRGNFPPRFSGLQFPNYSSELNVNALELDDSALYLCASSLGGRAVDTQYFGPGTRLTVL.

The count of this clone is one. The rearrangement joins TRBV29-1 to TRBJ1-1, with a possible D match to TRBD1 (6 bases). Trimming cost V 7 bases and J 4 bases, with 25 bases left between them. The CDR3 is made up of 16 amino acids. The germline V gene has CDR1 SQVTM and CDR2 ANQGSEA. The CDR3 loop is CSGGQSAAGGITEAFF. CDR3 bases: TGCAGCGGGGGACAATCGGCCGCAGGTGGGATCACTGAAGCTTTCTTT. The whole variable domain, remainder taken from reference TRBV29-1 and TRBJ1-1, is SAVISQKPSRDICQRGTSLTIQCQVDSQVTMMFWYRQQPGQSLTLIATANQGSEATYESGFVIDKFPISRPNLTFSTLTVSNMSPEDSSIYLCSGGQSAAGGITEAFFGQGTRLTVV.

The chain has TRBV2 and TRBJ1-1; TRBD1 is a possible D gene (6 bases). Germline V gene sequence: CDR1 SNHLY, CDR2 FYNNEI. This CDR3 is 14 amino acids long. Trimming took 5 bases from V and 7 from J, leaving 17 bases between them. The CDR3 DNA follows: TGTGCCAGCAGTCCCGACAGGATGGGTGGTGAAGCTTTCTTT. It encodes CASSPDRMGGEAFF.

The chain links TRBV7-2 to TRBJ1-5, with D perhaps TRBD1 (5 bases). V dropped 5 bases and J dropped 3 bases, with 17 bases sitting between them. The CDR3 is 16 residues long. Per germline, CDR1 SGHTA and CDR2 FQGNSA. The CDR3 DNA is TGTGCCAGCAGCCCGGGGCCTGGGCGGCTCAATCAGCCCCAGCATTTT. Amino acid sequence: CASSPGPGRLNQPQHF.

The gene calls are TRBV27 and TRBJ1-2; tentatively, D is TRBD1 (5 bases). CDR3 length: 14 residues. Germline assignment: CDR1 MNHEY and CDR2 SMNVEV (reference sequence). Trimming left V 4 bases short and J 6 bases short, with 15 bases between. CDR3 region: CASSSQRRGDGYTF. The CDR3 DNA sequence: TGTGCCAGCAGTTCACAGCGGCGGGGGGATGGCTACACCTTC.

In nucleotides, the CDR3 is TGCGCCAGCAGCTGGAACTTTCCGGGACGCTTGAACACTGAAGCTTTCTTT. Amino acid sequence: CASSWNFPGRLNTEAFF. The chain couples TRBV5-1 to TRBJ1-1; perhaps TRBD1 as D (5 bases). The germline V gene encodes CDR1 SGHRS and CDR2 YFSETQ. V was shortened by 3 bases and J by 0 bases, with 18 bases between the two germline ends. The CDR3 is made up of 17 amino acids.

This clone has only one observation. The chain recombines TRBV7-2 with TRBJ1-2, with D possibly matching TRBD1 (6 bases). Germline V lookup: CDR1 SGHTA, CDR2 FQGNSA. CDR3 size: 16 residues. V lost 1 base and J lost 2, with 14 bases in between. The CDR3 DNA reads as TGTGCCAGCAGCTTAGGAGGGCTGGGGGGCAACTATGGCTACACCTTC. Translation gives CASSLGGLGGNYGYTF. The full variable domain, with the rest looked up from reference TRBV7-2 and TRBJ1-2, is GAGVSQSPSNKVTEKGKDVELRCDPISGHTALYWYRQSLGQGLEFLIYFQGNSAPDKSGLPSDRFSAERTGGSVSTLTIQRTQQEDSAVYLCASSLGGLGGNYGYTFGSGTRLTVV.

This chain uses TRBV20-1 with TRBJ2-1; D call uncertain. The CDR3 runs 11 residues. The V gene's germline CDR1 is DFQATT and CDR2 SNEGSKA (reference sequence). V was clipped by 3 bases and J by 5 bases, with 5 bases between them. This CDR3 is CSASDNNEQFF. The DNA for the CDR3 is TGCAGTGCTAGTGACAACAATGAGCAGTTCTTC.

A remark on this clone: Distinct nucleotide sequences in the sample also encode this CDR3. The rearrangement joins TRBV29-1 to TRBJ2-5, with a weak D call TRBD2 (5 bases). The CDR3 extends over 12 amino acids. The V and J ends lost 3 bases and 1 base respectively, with 6 bases between them. Germline values: CDR1 SQVTM, CDR2 ANQGSEA. The CDR3 DNA follows: TGCAGCGTTGATCGGGGCCAAGAGACCCAGTACTTC. Amino acid sequence: CSVDRGQETQYF.

A note on this clone: The same CDR3 is also encoded by other DNA sequences in this sample. This chain links TRBV7-9 with TRBJ2-5; D remains ambiguous. Deletions cut 3 bases from V and 2 bases from J, with 4 bases between. CDR1 is SEHNR and CDR2 is FQNEAQ in the germline V gene (reference sequence). The length of the CDR3 is 12 residues. The CDR3 here is CASSFRQETQYF. The CDR3 DNA sequence: TGTGCCAGCAGCTTTCGGCAAGAGACCCAGTACTTC.

V and J are TRBV4-1 and TRBJ1-1; possible D gene TRBD1, 6 bases. The V end was cut by 4 bases, the J end by 4 bases, with 16 bases between. This CDR3 comprises 15 residues. Germline V gene lookup returns CDR1 MGHRA and CDR2 YSYEKL. The CDR3 DNA reads as TGCGCCAGCAGCCGAAGGACAGAGTGGGGCACTGAAGCTTTCTTT. Translation: CASSRRTEWGTEAFF.